The 7 T cell receptor beta chains below all came from one sample that was sequenced in a study of CD8 T cells in Susac syndrome. After extraction with the RNeasy kit, roughly 0.5 to 1 ug of the RNA was reverse transcribed using random hexamers. TCRdb re-derived calls from the immunoSEQ multiplex PCR reads in MiXCR, one entry per CDR3 protein. The table lists about 47,000 distinct CDR3 sequences, roughly 92% of them singletons. Sample: CD8+ T cells from PBMCs. Every receptor here comes from a human donor in good health.

The chain links TRBV19 to TRBJ1-2; no definite D call. Germline V gene lookup returns CDR1 LNHDA and CDR2 SQIVND (reference sequence). CDR3 size: 13 residues. Trimming pared 3 bases from V and 8 bases from J, leaving 13 bases between. The CDR3 loop is CASSISWIGGYTF. In DNA form, the CDR3 reads TGTGCCAGTAGTATTTCCTGGATCGGCGGCTACACCTTC.

The chain employs TRBV27 and TRBJ2-7; no clear D gene. There are 13 residues in the CDR3. CDR1 and CDR2 from the germline V gene are MNHEY and SMNVEV (reference sequence). V was cut by 3 bases and J by 3 bases, with 9 bases left in between. The CDR3 is CASSFQVNYEQYF. CDR3 bases: TGTGCCAGCAGTTTTCAGGTCAACTACGAGCAGTACTTC.

V is TRBV11-2 and J is TRBJ2-7, with D perhaps given as TRBD1 or TRBD2 (5 bases each). V lost 3 bases and J lost 1, with 13 bases in between. The CDR3 length is 15 residues. The germline gives CDR1 SGHAT, CDR2 FQNNGV. CDR3 amino acids: CASSFGYGASYEQYF. DNA for the CDR3: TGTGCCAGCAGCTTCGGCTACGGGGCGTCCTACGAGCAGTACTTC.

The genes are TRBV7-6 and TRBJ2-7; D is undetermined. Germline loops: CDR1 SGHVS, CDR2 FNYEAQ. This CDR3 region has 14 residues. Trimming removed 0 bases at V and 7 bases at J, with 13 bases between. CDR3 sequence reads: CASSLASYDPEQYF. DNA for the CDR3: TGTGCCAGCAGCTTAGCCTCGTACGACCCAGAGCAGTACTTC.

V is TRBV29-1 and J is TRBJ2-1; 14 bases fit TRBD2. Germline V gene sequence: CDR1 SQVTM, CDR2 ANQGSEA. Germline trimming cut 4 bases from V and 0 bases from J; bases unmatched to any gene: 17. The CDR3 has 21 amino acids. CDR3 DNA: TGCAGCGTTGTTGGACTAGCGGGAGGAAGAATGTCCCCGAGCTCCTACAATGAGCAGTTCTTC. It translates to CSVVGLAGGRMSPSSYNEQFF.

This clonotype came up a few times. V gene TRBV2 combines with J gene TRBJ2-2; D might be TRBD1 (6 bases). The length of the CDR3 is 14 residues. Germline CDR1 reads SNHLY; CDR2 reads FYNNEI. The germline V and J ends were trimmed by 5 bases and 1 base, with 8 bases remaining between them. The CDR3 DNA reads as TGTGCCAGCAGTCGGACAGAGAACACCGGGGAGCTGTTTTTT. Its protein is CASSRTENTGELFF.

The count of this clonotype is one. J is TRBJ1-1 and V is TRBV5-6; D remains ambiguous. In germline, CDR1 is SGHDT, CDR2 YYEEEE. The CDR3 contains 13 residues. V dropped 1 base and J dropped 3 bases, with 7 bases sitting between them. As DNA, the CDR3 is TGTGCCAGCAGCTTGAGGTGGGACACTGAAGCTTTCTTT. Translating gives CASSLRWDTEAFF. The full variable domain, in which reference TRBV5-6 and TRBJ1-1 provide the parts outside the CDR3, is DAGVTQSPTHLIKTRGQQVTLRCSPKSGHDTVSWYQQALGQGPQFIFQYYEEEERQRGNFPDRFSGHQFPNYSSELNVNALLLGDSALYLCASSLRWDTEAFFGQGTRLTVV.